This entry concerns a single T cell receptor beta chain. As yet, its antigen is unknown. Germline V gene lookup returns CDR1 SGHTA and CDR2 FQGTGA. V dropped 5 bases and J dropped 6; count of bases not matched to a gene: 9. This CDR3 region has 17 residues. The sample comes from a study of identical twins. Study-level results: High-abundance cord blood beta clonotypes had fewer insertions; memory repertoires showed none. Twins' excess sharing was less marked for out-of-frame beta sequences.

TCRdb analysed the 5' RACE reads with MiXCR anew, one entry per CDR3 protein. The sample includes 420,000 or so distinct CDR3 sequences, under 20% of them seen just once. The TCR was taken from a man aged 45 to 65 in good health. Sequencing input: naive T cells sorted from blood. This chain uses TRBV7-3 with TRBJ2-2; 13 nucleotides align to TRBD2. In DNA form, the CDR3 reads TGTGCCAGCAGCCCCCCCGGGACTAGCGGGAAAGCCGGGGAGCTGTTTTTT. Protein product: CASSPPGTSGKAGELFF.